Sequencing of this T cell receptor beta chain was carried out in a study of T-cell reconstitution after alpha-beta-depleted transplantation in children. This clonotype has ten or more counts. Antigen: not known. Study outcomes and limitations: At one year after transplant, newly produced T cells mostly accounted for T-cell counts and diversity.

Unique molecular identifiers featured in how the TCRbeta library was prepared. MiXCR, applied by TCRdb to the PCR reads, yields one record per CDR3 protein. The table lists over 200,000 distinct CDR3 sequences, approximately 11% of them singletons. The V end was cut by 4 bases, the J end by 0 bases, with 13 bases between. CDR3 length: 15 amino acids. Looked up from germline, CDR1 is SGHRS and CDR2 is YFSETQ. This rearrangement joins TRBV5-1 to TRBJ1-1; tentatively, D is TRBD1 (6 bases). This TCR was sampled from a child in the first two years of life with acute myeloid leukemia, due to receive a stem cell transplant. The material was PBMCs, obtained before TCRalphabeta/CD19-depleted stem cell transplant. CDR3 loop: CASSPRQDLNTEAFF. The CDR3 DNA follows: TGCGCCAGCAGCCCCAGACAGGATTTGAACACTGAAGCTTTCTTT. Supplemented by reference TRBV5-1 and TRBJ1-1, the full variable domain reads KAGVTQTPRYLIKTRGQQVTLSCSPISGHRSVSWYQQTPGQGLQFLFEYFSETQRNKGNFPGRFSGRQFSNSRSEMNVSTLELGDSALYLCASSPRQDLNTEAFFGQGTRLTVV.